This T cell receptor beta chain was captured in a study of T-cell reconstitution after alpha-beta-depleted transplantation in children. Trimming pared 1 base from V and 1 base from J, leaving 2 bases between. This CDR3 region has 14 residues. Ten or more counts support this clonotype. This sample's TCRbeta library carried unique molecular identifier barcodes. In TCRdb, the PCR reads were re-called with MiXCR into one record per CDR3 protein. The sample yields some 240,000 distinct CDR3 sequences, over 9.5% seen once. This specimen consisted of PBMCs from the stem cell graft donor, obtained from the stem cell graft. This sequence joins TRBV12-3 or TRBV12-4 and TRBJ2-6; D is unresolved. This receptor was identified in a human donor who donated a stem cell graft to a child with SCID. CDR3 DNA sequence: TGTGCCAGCAGTTTAGGATCTGGGGCCAACGTCCTGACTTTC. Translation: CASSLGSGANVLTF.